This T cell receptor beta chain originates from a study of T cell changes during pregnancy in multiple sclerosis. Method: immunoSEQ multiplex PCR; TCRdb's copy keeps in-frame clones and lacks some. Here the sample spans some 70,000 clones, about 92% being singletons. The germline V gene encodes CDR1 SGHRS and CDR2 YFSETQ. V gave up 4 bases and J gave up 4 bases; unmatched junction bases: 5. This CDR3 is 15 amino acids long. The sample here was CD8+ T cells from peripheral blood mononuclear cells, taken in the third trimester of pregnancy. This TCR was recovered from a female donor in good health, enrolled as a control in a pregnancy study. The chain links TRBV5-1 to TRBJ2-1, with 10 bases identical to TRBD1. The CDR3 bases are TGCGCCAGCAGCCCGACAGGGGGCCCTTACAATGAGCAGTTCTTC. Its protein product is CASSPTGGPYNEQFF.